This T cell receptor beta chain was captured in a study of T cell responses to AZD1222 COVID-19 vaccine. Study-wide results and limits: Researchers took repertoire samples only after the peak T cell response had come. Spike as a whole was targeted by vaccine-associated CD4 TCRs, dominant at 160-218 and 743-854. It should be noted that donors were predominantly white British and more often female, and clonal diversity was possibly underestimated. Nearly half of spike-specific TCRs reportedly target unmutated variant regions.

V dropped 2 bases and J dropped 7 bases, with 11 bases sitting between them. This CDR3 contains 13 residues. Germline values: CDR1 LNHDA, CDR2 SQIVND (reference sequence). Sequenced by immunoSEQ multiplex PCR; TCRdb stores in-frame clones only, minus some. The sample holds 130,000 or so clones, 70% to 90% seen once. About this clone itself: Antigen: not known.

The sequence was collected from an adult in good health. This sample comprised peripheral blood, obtained on day 0 of AZD1222 vaccination. The rearrangement joins TRBV19 to TRBJ1-1; the D is unclear. The CDR3 DNA reads as TGTGCCAGTAGTATAAGATTCGAGATTGAAGCTTTCTTT. This sequence encodes CASSIRFEIEAFF.